This record covers a single T cell receptor (beta chain). The sample belongs to a study of T cell clones after liver transplantation. Looking at the study overall: TCRbeta sequencing after a pre-transplant mixed lymphocyte reaction identified graft-donor-reactive clones, later tracked in post-transplant blood. Pre-transplant mixed lymphocyte reactions yielded third-party-reactive TCRbeta sequences as comparators for graft-donor-reactive sequences. Tolerance: complete withdrawal held at least one year, liver enzymes staying within twice normal.

CDR1 and CDR2 (germline): SNHLY, FYNNEI. V gave up 5 bases and J gave up 2 bases, with 8 bases separating them. This CDR3 is built from 13 residues. Libraries were prepared by immunoSEQ multiplex PCR; TCRdb keeps only in-frame clonotypes and omits some of them. The top ten hold roughly a quarter of the sample, which has approximately 10,000 clones, around 70% seen once. The chain uses TRBV2 and TRBJ2-3; possibly TRBD1 for D (6 bases). This clonotype was obtained from a human patient who received a liver transplant. Some T cells may be graft donor cells. The specimen comprised CD4+ T cells from blood, sampled about 31 months after liver transplant. CDR3 coding DNA: TGTGCCAGCAGTTGGACAGTCACAGATACGCAGTATTTT. This encodes CASSWTVTDTQYF.